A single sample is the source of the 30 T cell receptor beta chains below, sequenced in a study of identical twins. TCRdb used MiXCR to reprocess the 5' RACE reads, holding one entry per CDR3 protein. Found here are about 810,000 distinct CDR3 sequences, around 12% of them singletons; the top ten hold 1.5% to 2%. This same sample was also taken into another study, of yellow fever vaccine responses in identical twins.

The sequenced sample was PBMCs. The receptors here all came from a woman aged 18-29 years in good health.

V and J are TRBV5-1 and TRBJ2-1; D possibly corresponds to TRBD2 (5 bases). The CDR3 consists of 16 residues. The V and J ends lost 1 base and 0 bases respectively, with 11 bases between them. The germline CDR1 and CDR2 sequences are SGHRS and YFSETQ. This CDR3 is CASSLLGENSYNEQFF. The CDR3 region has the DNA TGCGCCAGCAGCTTGTTGGGAGAAAACTCCTACAATGAGCAGTTCTTC.

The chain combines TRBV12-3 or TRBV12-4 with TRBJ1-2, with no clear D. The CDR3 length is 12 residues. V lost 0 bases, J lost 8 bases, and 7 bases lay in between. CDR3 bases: TGTGCCAGCAGTTTAGCACTACTCGGCTACACCTTC. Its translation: CASSLALLGYTF.

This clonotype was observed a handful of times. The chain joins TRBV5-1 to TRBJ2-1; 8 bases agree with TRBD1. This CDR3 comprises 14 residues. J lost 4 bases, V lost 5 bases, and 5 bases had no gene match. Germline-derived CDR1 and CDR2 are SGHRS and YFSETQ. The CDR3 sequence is CASRKGQDYNEQFF. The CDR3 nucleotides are TGCGCCAGCAGGAAGGGACAGGATTACAATGAGCAGTTCTTC.

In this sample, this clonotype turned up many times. CDR3 amino acids: CASRLTGRRYSYNEQFF. CDR3 bases: TGTGCCAGCAGGCTAACGGGGAGACGATACTCCTACAATGAGCAGTTCTTC. V gene TRBV28 combines with J gene TRBJ2-1; possible D gene TRBD2, 5 bases. CDR1 and CDR2 (germline): MDHEN, SYDVKM. The CDR3 loop spans 17 amino acids. The V end lost 6 bases, the J end lost 0 bases, and 18 bases lay between the germline ends.

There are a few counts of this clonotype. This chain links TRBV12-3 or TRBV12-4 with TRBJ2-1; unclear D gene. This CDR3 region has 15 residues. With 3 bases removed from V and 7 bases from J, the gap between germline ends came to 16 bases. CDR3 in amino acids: CASSFNQRFRNEQFF. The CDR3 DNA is TGTGCCAGCAGTTTCAATCAAAGGTTCCGGAATGAGCAGTTCTTC.

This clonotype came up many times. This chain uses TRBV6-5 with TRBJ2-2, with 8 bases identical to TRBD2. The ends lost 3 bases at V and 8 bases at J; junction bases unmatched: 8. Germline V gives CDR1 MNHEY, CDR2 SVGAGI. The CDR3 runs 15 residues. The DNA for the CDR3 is TGTGCCAGCAGTTATTCCGGGACTAGTACTGGGGAGCTGTTTTTT. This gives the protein CASSYSGTSTGELFF.

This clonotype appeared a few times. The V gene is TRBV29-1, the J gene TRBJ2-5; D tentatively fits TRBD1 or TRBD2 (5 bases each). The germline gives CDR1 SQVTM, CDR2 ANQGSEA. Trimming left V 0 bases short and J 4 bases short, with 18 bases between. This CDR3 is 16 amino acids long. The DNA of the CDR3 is TGCAGCGTTGAAGAATATGATTTCAGGGACGGAGAGACCCAGTACTTC. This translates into CSVEEYDFRDGETQYF. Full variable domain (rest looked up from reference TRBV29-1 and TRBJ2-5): SAVISQKPSRDICQRGTSLTIQCQVDSQVTMMFWYRQQPGQSLTLIATANQGSEATYESGFVIDKFPISRPNLTFSTLTVSNMSPEDSSIYLCSVEEYDFRDGETQYFGPGTRLLVL.

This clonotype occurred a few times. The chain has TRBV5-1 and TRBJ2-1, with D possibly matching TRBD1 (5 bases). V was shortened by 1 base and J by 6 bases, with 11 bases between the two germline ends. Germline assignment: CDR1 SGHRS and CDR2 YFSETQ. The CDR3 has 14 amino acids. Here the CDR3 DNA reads TGCGCCAGCAGCTTGCGTTTGGGGCCCAATGAGCAGTTCTTC. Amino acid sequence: CASSLRLGPNEQFF.

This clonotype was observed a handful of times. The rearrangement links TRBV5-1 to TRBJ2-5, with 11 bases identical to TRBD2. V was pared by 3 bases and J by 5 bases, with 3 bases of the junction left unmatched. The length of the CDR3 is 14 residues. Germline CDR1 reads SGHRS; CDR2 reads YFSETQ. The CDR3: CASSSTSGAETQYF. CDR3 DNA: TGCGCCAGCAGCTCGACTAGCGGGGCGGAGACCCAGTACTTC.

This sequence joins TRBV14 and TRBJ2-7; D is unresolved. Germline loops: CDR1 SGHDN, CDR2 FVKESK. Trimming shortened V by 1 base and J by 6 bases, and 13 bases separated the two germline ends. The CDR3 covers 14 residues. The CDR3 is CASSQAFALGEQYF. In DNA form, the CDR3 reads TGTGCCAGCAGCCAAGCGTTCGCCCTAGGCGAGCAGTACTTC.

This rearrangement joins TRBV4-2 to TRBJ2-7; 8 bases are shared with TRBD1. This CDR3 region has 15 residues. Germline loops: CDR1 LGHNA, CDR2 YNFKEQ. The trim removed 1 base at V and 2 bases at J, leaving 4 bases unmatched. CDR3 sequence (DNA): TGTGCCAGCAGCCAAGGGACAGGGAACACCTACGAGCAGTACTTC. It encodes CASSQGTGNTYEQYF.

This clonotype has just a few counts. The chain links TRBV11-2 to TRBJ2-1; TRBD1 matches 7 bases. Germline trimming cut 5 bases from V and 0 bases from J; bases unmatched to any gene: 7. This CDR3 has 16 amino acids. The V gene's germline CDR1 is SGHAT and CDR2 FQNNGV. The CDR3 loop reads CASSNRTGDSYNEQFF. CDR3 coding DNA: TGTGCCAGCAGCAACCGGACAGGTGACTCCTACAATGAGCAGTTCTTC.

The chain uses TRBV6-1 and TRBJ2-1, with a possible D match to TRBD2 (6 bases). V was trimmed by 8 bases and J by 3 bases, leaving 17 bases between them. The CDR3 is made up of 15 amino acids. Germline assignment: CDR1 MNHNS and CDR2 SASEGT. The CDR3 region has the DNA TGTGCCAGCTTGCTGAGGGAGGTTGGCTACAATGAGCAGTTCTTC. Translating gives CASLLREVGYNEQFF.

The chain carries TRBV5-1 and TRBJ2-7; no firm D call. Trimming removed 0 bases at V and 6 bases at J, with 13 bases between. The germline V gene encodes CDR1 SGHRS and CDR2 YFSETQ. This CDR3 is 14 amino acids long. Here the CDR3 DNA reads TGCGCCAGCAGCTTGGATCTCGGAGTCGGCGAGCAGTACTTC. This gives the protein CASSLDLGVGEQYF.

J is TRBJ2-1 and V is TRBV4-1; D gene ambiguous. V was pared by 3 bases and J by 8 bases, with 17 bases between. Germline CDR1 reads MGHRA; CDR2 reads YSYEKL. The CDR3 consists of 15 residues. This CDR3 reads CASSHGWVHTYEQFF. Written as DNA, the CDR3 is TGCGCCAGCAGCCACGGCTGGGTACACACCTATGAGCAGTTCTTC.

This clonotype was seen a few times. The CDR3 bases are TGCAGTGCCAGTAGGACAGGGCAAGAGACCCAGTACTTC. Protein: CSASRTGQETQYF. The chain is built from TRBV20-1 and TRBJ2-5, with 8 nucleotides matching TRBD1. Germline CDR1 and CDR2: DFQATT and SNEGSKA (reference sequence). The length of the CDR3 is 13 residues. The J segment lost 2 bases and the V segment lost 6 bases, leaving 5 bases of the junction unmatched.

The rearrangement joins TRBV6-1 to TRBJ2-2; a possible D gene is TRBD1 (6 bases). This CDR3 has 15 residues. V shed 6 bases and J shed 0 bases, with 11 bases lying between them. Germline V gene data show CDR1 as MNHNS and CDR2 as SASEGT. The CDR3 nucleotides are TGTGCCAGCAGGGTCGGGACAACGAACACCGGGGAGCTGTTTTTT. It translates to CASRVGTTNTGELFF.

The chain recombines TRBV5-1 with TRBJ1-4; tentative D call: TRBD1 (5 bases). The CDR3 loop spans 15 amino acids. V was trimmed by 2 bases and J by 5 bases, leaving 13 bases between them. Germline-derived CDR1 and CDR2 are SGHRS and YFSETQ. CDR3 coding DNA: TGCGCCAGCAGCTTCACCGGGACGGAGAATGAAAAACTGTTTTTT. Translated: CASSFTGTENEKLFF.

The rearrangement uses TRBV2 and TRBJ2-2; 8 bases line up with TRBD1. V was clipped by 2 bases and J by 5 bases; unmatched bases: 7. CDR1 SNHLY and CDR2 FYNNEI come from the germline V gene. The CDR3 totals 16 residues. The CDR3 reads CASSEQQGVVTGELFF. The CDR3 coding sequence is TGTGCCAGCAGTGAACAACAGGGGGTAGTAACCGGGGAGCTGTTTTTT.

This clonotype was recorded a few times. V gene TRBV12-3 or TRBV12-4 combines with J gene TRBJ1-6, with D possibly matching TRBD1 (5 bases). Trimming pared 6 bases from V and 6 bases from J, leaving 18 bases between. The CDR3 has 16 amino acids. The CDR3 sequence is CASSYLGGVINSPLHF. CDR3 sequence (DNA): TGTGCCAGCAGCTACCTTGGGGGAGTCATTAATTCACCCCTCCACTTT.

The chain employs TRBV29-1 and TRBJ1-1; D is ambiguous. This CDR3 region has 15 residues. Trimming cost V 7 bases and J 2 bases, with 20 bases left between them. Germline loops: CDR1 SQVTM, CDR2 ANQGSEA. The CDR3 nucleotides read TGCAGCGCCAAGGCGGGAATTGCGGGTAACACTGAAGCTTTCTTT. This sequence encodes CSAKAGIAGNTEAFF.

The CDR3 loop is CASSLAPIGPGQGSYEQYF. The DNA for the CDR3 is TGCGCCAGCAGCTTGGCCCCCATCGGCCCAGGGCAGGGTTCCTACGAGCAGTACTTC. The chain couples TRBV5-1 to TRBJ2-7, with D perhaps matching TRBD1 (5 bases). The CDR3 contains 19 residues. The V and J ends lost 0 bases and 1 base respectively, with 23 bases between them. The germline V gene has CDR1 SGHRS and CDR2 YFSETQ.

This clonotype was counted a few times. The CDR3 protein is CASSSRGVGVRNNEQFF. The CDR3 DNA follows: TGTGCCAGCAGTTCAAGGGGCGTAGGGGTGCGGAACAATGAGCAGTTCTTC. This chain connects TRBV12-3 or TRBV12-4 to TRBJ2-1; TRBD1 might be the D (5 bases). Between the trimmed V and J ends, which lost 4 bases and 5 bases, there was a span of 21 bases. The CDR3 spans 17 residues.

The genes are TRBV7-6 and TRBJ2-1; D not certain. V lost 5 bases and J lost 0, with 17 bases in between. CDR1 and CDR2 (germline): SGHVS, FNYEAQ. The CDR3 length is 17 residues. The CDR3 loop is CASSPRSDPSSYNEQFF. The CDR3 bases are TGTGCCAGCAGCCCAAGGTCCGATCCGAGCTCCTACAATGAGCAGTTCTTC.

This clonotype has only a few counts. The CDR3 reads CASSGVTGEDSPLHF. The CDR3 bases are TGCGCCAGCAGCGGGGTCACAGGGGAGGATTCACCCCTCCACTTT. The genes are TRBV5-1 and TRBJ1-6; 7 bases fit TRBD1. The CDR3 is 15 residues long. V trimming: 4 bases; J trimming: 8 bases; junction bases outside the gene matches: 9. Germline lookup yields CDR1 SGHRS and CDR2 YFSETQ.

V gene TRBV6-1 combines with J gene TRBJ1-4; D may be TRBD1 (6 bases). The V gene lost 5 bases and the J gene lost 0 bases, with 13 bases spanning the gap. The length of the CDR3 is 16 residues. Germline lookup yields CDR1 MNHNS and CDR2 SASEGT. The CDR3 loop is CASSKYRQATNEKLFF. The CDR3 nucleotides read TGTGCCAGCAGTAAATATCGACAGGCAACTAATGAAAAACTGTTTTTT.

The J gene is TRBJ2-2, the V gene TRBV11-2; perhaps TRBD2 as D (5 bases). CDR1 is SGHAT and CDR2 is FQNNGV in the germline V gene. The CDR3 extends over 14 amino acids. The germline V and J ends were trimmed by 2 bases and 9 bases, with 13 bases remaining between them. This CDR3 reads CASSLSPSDWELFF. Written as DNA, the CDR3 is TGTGCCAGCAGCTTATCACCGTCGGACTGGGAGCTGTTTTTT.

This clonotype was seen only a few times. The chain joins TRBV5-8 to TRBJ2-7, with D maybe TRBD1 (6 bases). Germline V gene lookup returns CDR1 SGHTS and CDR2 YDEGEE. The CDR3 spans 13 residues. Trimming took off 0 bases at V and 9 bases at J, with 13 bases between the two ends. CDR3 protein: CASSLVDSLRQYV. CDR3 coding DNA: TGTGCCAGCAGCTTGGTGGACAGCCTTCGGCAGTACGTC.

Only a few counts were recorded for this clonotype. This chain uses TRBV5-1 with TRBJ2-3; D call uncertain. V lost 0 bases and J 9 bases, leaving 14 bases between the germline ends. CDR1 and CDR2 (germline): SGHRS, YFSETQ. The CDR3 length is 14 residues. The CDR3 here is CASSLAGRLETQYF. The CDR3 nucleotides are TGCGCCAGCAGCTTGGCCGGGCGACTGGAAACGCAGTATTTT.

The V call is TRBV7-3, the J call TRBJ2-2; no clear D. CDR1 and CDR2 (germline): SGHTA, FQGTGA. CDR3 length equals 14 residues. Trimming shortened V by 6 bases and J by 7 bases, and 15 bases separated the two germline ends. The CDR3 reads CASRKTGIGGELFF. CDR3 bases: TGTGCCAGCAGAAAGACTGGGATCGGCGGGGAGCTGTTTTTT. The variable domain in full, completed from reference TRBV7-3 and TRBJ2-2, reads GAGVSQTPSNKVTEKGKYVELRCDPISGHTALYWYRQSLGQGPEFLIYFQGTGAADDSGLPNDRFFAVRPEGSVSTLKIQRTERGDSAVYLCASRKTGIGGELFFGEGSRLTVL.